Listed here is a single T cell receptor (beta chain). The data stem from a study of cytomegalovirus exposure and HLA in healthy donors. Whole-study context: For the roughly 400 genotyped donors, 81% fell within the Caucasian-associated ancestry cluster.

The CDR3 is made up of 14 amino acids. V was clipped by 1 base and J by 2 bases, with 9 bases between them. CDR1 is MGHRA, CDR2 YSYEKL, per germline. Researchers ran the PCR with 60 Vbeta and 13 Jbeta primers. Clones were read by immunoSEQ multiplex PCR, and TCRdb kept only the in-frame ones, dropping some. The repertoire table contains some 75,000 clones. The sample taken for sequencing was PBMCs. This chain connects TRBV4-1 to TRBJ2-7; tentative D call: TRBD1 (5 bases). The TCR comes from a boy between 10 and 17 years old in good health and CMV-seronegative. CDR3 protein: CASSQGDSAYEQYF. CDR3 sequence (DNA): TGCGCCAGCAGCCAAGGTGACAGTGCCTACGAGCAGTACTTC.